This TCR beta chain was sequenced in a study of graft-versus-host responses after intestinal transplantation. Broader study findings: Within the allografts of patients who had graft-donor T cell macrochimerism, graft-versus-host to host-versus-graft clonal ratios were high. Detection of GvH clones occurred in recipient marrow, and some had their first appearance in ileum or blood.

Measured with immunoSEQ multiplex PCR; TCRdb has only the in-frame clones, and not every one. This sample has 30,000 to 40,000 clones, with around 94% found just once. As regards this clone: What it binds is not known.

There are 14 residues in the CDR3. Losses at the gene ends were 2 bases for V and 5 bases for J; bases not matched to a gene: 6. Germline V CDR1 and CDR2: SGHRS, YFSETQ. The chain has TRBV5-1 and TRBJ1-2; 7 nucleotides agree with TRBD1. This receptor was identified in a human patient who received an intestinal transplant, so some T cells may come from the graft donor. Source: PBMCs, taken 16 days after intestinal transplant. The CDR3 coding sequence is TGCGCCAGCAGCTTAGCGGGACAGTTGTATGGCTACACCTTC. Encoded protein: CASSLAGQLYGYTF.